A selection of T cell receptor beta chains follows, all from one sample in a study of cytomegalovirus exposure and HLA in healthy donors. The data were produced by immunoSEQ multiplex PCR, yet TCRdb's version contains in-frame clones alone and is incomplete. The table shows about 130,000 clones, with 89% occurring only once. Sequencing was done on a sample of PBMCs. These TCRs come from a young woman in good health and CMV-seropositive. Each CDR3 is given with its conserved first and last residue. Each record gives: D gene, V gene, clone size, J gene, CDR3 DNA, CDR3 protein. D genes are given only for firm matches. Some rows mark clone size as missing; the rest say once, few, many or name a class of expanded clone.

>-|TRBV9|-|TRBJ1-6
TGTGCCAGCAGCGTAGAGCCGGCCCGGGATTCACCCCTCCACTTT
CASSVEPARDSPLHF
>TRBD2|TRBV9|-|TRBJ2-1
TGTGCCAGCAATAGCGGGGGGACGGGTGAGCAGTTCTTC
CASNSGGTGEQFF
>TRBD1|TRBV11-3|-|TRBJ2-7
TGTGCCAGCAGCGTTACCGGGACAGGGGGCGAGCAGTACTTC
CASSVTGTGGEQYF
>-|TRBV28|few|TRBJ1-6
TGTGCCAGCAGTTTTGGCAGCGGCGTCGGCTCACCCCTCCACTTT
CASSFGSGVGSPLHF
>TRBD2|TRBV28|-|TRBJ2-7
TGTGCCAGCAGTGCAAGACTAGCGGGGGTGAACTACGAGCAGTACTTC
CASSARLAGVNYEQYF
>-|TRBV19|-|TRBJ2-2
TGTGCCAGTAGCACAAACAAGAACACCGGGGAGCTGTTTTTT
CASSTNKNTGELFF
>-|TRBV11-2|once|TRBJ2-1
TGTGCCAGCAGCTTAATCCAAAATGAGCAGTTCTTC
CASSLIQNEQFF
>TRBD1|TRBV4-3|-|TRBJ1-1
TGCGCCAGCAGCCAAGGGACAGGGCTTAGCGCTGAAGCTTTCTTT
CASSQGTGLSAEAFF
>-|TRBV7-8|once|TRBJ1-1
TGTGCCAGCAGCTTAGCGGGGCCGGGTGGGGCTTTCTTT
CASSLAGPGGAFF
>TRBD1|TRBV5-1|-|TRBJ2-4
TGCGCCAGCAGCCACCTGGGACAGATTGACATTCAGTACTTC
CASSHLGQIDIQYF
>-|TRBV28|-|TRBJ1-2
TGTGCCAGCAGTTTGCCAACAGAGGGCTACACCTTC
CASSLPTEGYTF
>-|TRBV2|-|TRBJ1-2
TGTGCCAGCGGGCGCAGCTATGGCTACACCTTC
CASGRSYGYTF
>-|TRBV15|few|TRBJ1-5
TGTGCCACCAGCCAGGGGACCGAGAATCAGCCCCAGCATTTT
CATSQGTENQPQHF
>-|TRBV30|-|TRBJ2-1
TGTGCCTGGAGCGCCGGGAGCTCCTACAATGAGCAGTTCTTC
CAWSAGSSYNEQFF
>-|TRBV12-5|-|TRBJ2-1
TGTGCTAGTGGTTTCGCAGGGAATTCGCCGTATGAGCAGTTCTTC
CASGFAGNSPYEQFF
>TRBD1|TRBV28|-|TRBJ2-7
TGTGCCAGCCTCCAGGACAGGGGGCGGTTGTACTTC
CASLQDRGRLYF
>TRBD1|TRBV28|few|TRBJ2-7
TGTGCCAGCAGTTTACCCTTCGGACAGGGGTTTGACTACGAGCAGTACTTC
CASSLPFGQGFDYEQYF
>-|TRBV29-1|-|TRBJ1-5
TGCAGCGTCCAAGCCGCGTGGAATCAGCCCCAGCATTTT
CSVQAAWNQPQHF
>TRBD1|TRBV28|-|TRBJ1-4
TGTGCCAGCAGGGAATACCGAGGGGGCAGGGAAAAACTGTTTTTT
CASREYRGGREKLFF
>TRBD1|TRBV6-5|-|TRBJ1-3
TGTGCCAGCAGTTACTCGCAGACAGGGTCTGGAAACACCATATATTTT
CASSYSQTGSGNTIYF
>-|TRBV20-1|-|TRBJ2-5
TGCAGTGCTAGTTCGCGGGAGACCCAGTACTTC
CSASSRETQYF
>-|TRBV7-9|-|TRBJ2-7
TGTGCCAGCAGCTTAGGACAGTATCAGTACTTC
CASSLGQYQYF
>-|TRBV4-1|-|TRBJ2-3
TGCGCCAGCAGCCAAGTTGAGAGTGTAAGGGGGGATACGCAGTATTTT
CASSQVESVRGDTQYF
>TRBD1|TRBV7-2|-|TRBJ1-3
TGTGCCAGCAGCTCAGGGGGTTTCTCTGGAAACACCATATATTTT
CASSSGGFSGNTIYF
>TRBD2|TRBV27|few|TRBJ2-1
TGTGCCAGCAGTTTTCTAAGCGGGGGGGCCAATGAGCAGTTCTTC
CASSFLSGGANEQFF
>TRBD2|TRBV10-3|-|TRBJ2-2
TGTGCCGCTCGCCTGACTAGCGGGGGGGGGAACACCGGGGAGCTGTTTTTT
CAARLTSGGGNTGELFF
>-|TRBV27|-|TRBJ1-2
TGTGCCAGCAGTTTAAGGGATAGCGACTATGGCTACACCTTC
CASSLRDSDYGYTF
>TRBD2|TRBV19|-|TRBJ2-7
TGTGCCAGTAGTATAAAGGGGACTAGCGGGCCTGTATCCTACGAGCAGTACTTC
CASSIKGTSGPVSYEQYF
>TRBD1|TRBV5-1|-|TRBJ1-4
TGCGCCAGCAGCGCAAACATACAGGGGGCGGAAGAAAAACTGTTTTTT
CASSANIQGAEEKLFF
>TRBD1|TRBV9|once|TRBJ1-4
TGTGCCAGCAGCCCAGGGGACAGTTATAATGAAAAACTGTTTTTT
CASSPGDSYNEKLFF
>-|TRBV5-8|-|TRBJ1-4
TGTGCCAGCAGCTTACTGAGGAGGGAAAAACTGTTTTTT
CASSLLRREKLFF
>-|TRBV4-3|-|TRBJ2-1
TGCGCCAGCAGCCAAGATTACGGCGGGCCACCCTACAATGAGCAGTTCTTC
CASSQDYGGPPYNEQFF
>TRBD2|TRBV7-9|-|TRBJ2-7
TGTGCCAGCGCGAAGCGGGGGGCGGCCCACGAGCAGTACTTC
CASAKRGAAHEQYF
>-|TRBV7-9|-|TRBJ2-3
TGTGCCAGCAGCTTAGTCCGGGGGAGCACAGATACGCAGTATTTT
CASSLVRGSTDTQYF
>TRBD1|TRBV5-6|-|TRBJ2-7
TGTGCCAGCAGCTTTTTGGACAGGGATTCCTACGAGCAGTACTTC
CASSFLDRDSYEQYF
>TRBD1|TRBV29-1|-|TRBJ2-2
TGCAGCGTTGAAGGGACAGGGTACAACACCGGGGAGCTGTTTTTT
CSVEGTGYNTGELFF
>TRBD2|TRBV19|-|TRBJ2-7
TGTGCCAGTAGTATAGCGCTAGCGGATGACTACGAGCAGTACTTC
CASSIALADDYEQYF
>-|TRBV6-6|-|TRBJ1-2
TGTGCCAGCAACATGGGGGCGAACCAAGGTCGCTACACCTTC
CASNMGANQGRYTF
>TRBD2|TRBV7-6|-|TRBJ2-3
TGTGCCAGCAGCTTCCCTAGCGGGGACCTCACAGATACGCAGTATTTT
CASSFPSGDLTDTQYF
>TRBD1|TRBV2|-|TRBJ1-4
TGTGCCAGCAAGAAGATTCTGACAGGGGCTAATGAAAAACTGTTTTTT
CASKKILTGANEKLFF
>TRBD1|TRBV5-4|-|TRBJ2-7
TGTGCCAGCGGACAGGGCTTCTCCTACGAGCAGTACTTC
CASGQGFSYEQYF
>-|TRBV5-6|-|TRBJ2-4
TGTGCCAGCAGCTCGGGTTTCTATGAGGGAAACATTCAGTACTTC
CASSSGFYEGNIQYF
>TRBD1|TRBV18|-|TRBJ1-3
TGTGCCAGCTCACCACTCGAGGGGGCGCGTGGAAACACCATATATTTT
CASSPLEGARGNTIYF
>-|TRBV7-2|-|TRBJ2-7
TGTGCCAGCAGCTGGACGGGACACGGCTACGAGCAGTACTTC
CASSWTGHGYEQYF
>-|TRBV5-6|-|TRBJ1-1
TGTGCCAGCAGCTTGTCGGCAGGGAAGAGGACTGAAGCTTTCTTT
CASSLSAGKRTEAFF